These T cell receptor beta chains were read from a single sample in a study of response to subunit inactivated influenza vaccine. Each CDR3 protein gets one entry after TCRdb re-called the RT-PCR reads with MiXCR. Of roughly 500,000 distinct CDR3 sequences listed, roughly 25% are singletons. The same specimen was also included in a second study, on T cells expressing NK-cell markers.

The sample consisted of CD4+ T cells sorted from PBMCs, taken roughly 12 days after vaccination. Source of these receptors: a man aged 50 to 59 who received an inactivated influenza vaccine. Each CDR3 is given with its conserved first and last residue. Each record gives: clone size, D gene, V gene, J gene, CDR3 DNA, CDR3 protein. D genes are given only for firm matches. The size entry is marked missing in some rows and otherwise reads once, few, many or a size class.

>many|TRBD1|TRBV5-5|TRBJ2-7
TGTGCCAGCAGCTTGCAGGGGGTCTCCTACGAGCAGTACTTC
CASSLQGVSYEQYF
>-|-|TRBV7-9|TRBJ2-2
TGTGCCAGCACCCCGTGGGGACACACCGGGGAGCTGTTTTTT
CASTPWGHTGELFF
>-|TRBD2|TRBV10-3|TRBJ2-3
TGTGCCATCAGTACACTAGCGGGCCTCACAGATACGCAGTATTTT
CAISTLAGLTDTQYF
>few|TRBD2|TRBV20-1|TRBJ2-3
TGCAGTGTAACGTCTAGCGGGCTCACAGATACGCAGTATTTT
CSVTSSGLTDTQYF
>-|-|TRBV28|TRBJ2-1
TGTGCCAGCAGTAAACCATTCGTGACCAGCTACAATGAGCAGTTCTTC
CASSKPFVTSYNEQFF
>-|-|TRBV7-2|TRBJ2-1
TGTGCCAGCAGTACGAGGGCTAGCGCTCGCTCCTACAATGAGCAGTTCTTC
CASSTRASARSYNEQFF
>few|-|TRBV11-2|TRBJ2-1
TGTGCCAGCAGCATAGCGATACAGCAGTTCTTC
CASSIAIQQFF
>few|TRBD2|TRBV11-2|TRBJ2-5
TGTGCCAGCAGCTTAATGTTTGCGGGAGTCTTGGAGACCCAGTACTTC
CASSLMFAGVLETQYF
>-|TRBD1|TRBV20-1|TRBJ2-7
TGCAGTGCTACGGACAGGACCACCTACGAGCAGTACTTC
CSATDRTTYEQYF
>few|-|TRBV4-2|TRBJ2-2
TGTGCCAGCAGCCAAGACGGGCGCGGGACGAACACCGGGGAGCTGTTTTTT
CASSQDGRGTNTGELFF
>-|-|TRBV10-3|TRBJ2-3
TGTGCCATCGGCGACACAGATACGCAGTATTTT
CAIGDTDTQYF
>-|-|TRBV5-5|TRBJ2-4
TGTGCCAGCAGCTTGGGACGGACATGGTCGGGAAACATTCAGTACTTC
CASSLGRTWSGNIQYF
>-|TRBD1|TRBV6-2/TRBV6-3|TRBJ2-7
TGTGCCAGCAGTTACCTGGGACAGGCCCGCGAGCAGTACTTC
CASSYLGQAREQYF
>-|TRBD2|TRBV28|TRBJ2-1
TGTGCCAGCAGCGAACCTACTAGCGGTTACAATGAGCAGTTCTTC
CASSEPTSGYNEQFF
>-|TRBD1|TRBV12-3/TRBV12-4|TRBJ2-2
TGTGCCAGCAGTTTCGGGCAGGGGGCAGGCACCGGGGAGCTGTTTTTT
CASSFGQGAGTGELFF
>-|-|TRBV7-6|TRBJ2-3
TGTGCCAGCAGCTTAGGCGACGCAGCGGTCGTTTTTGATACGCAGTATTTT
CASSLGDAAVVFDTQYF
>few|-|TRBV3-1|TRBJ2-5
TGTGCCAGCAGCCTACCGGGTGGAGTAAGGACCCAGTACTTC
CASSLPGGVRTQYF
>-|-|TRBV4-2|TRBJ2-2
TGTGCCAGCAGCAACAGGCCCGGGGAGCTGTTTTTT
CASSNRPGELFF
>few|TRBD1|TRBV15|TRBJ2-1
TGTGCCACCAGCAGATCACAGGGGGCTGGGGGGAGTTTCAAGTTCTTC
CATSRSQGAGGSFKFF
>-|-|TRBV7-2|TRBJ2-5
TGTGCCAGCAGCCTCACAGGGTATGAGCCCCAGTACTTC
CASSLTGYEPQYF
>-|-|TRBV7-2|TRBJ2-7
TGTGCCAGCAGCCCCTCGGGGGCGCGGTTCGAGCAGTACTTC
CASSPSGARFEQYF
>few|-|TRBV10-2|TRBJ2-7
TGCGCCAGCAGTCATGGCAGACCTTACGAGCAGTACTTC
CASSHGRPYEQYF
>few|-|TRBV12-3/TRBV12-4|TRBJ2-1
TGTGCCAGCAGCCCGCAGTGGGTGAATGAGCAGTTCTTC
CASSPQWVNEQFF
>-|TRBD2|TRBV15|TRBJ2-7
TGTGCCACCAGCAGAGGACTAGCGGAATACGAGCAGTACTTC
CATSRGLAEYEQYF
>many|-|TRBV29-1|TRBJ2-5
TGCAGCGTTGAGGACAGTATGCTTTTGGCGACCCAGTACTTC
CSVEDSMLLATQYF
>many|TRBD2|TRBV28|TRBJ2-3
TGTGCCAGCAGTGGGACTAGCGGGAGCGGATGGGATACGCAGTATTTT
CASSGTSGSGWDTQYF
>-|TRBD2|TRBV11-2|TRBJ2-7
TGTGCCAGCAGCTTAGTGAGCGGGGGGTACTACGAGCAGTACTTC
CASSLVSGGYYEQYF
>-|-|TRBV7-2|TRBJ1-1
TGTGCCAGCAGCGCCCGGATGGTGATGAACACTGAAGCTTTCTTT
CASSARMVMNTEAFF
>-|-|TRBV7-2|TRBJ2-7
TGTGCCAGCAGCTACAACTACGAGCAGTACTTC
CASSYNYEQYF
>-|TRBD2|TRBV7-9|TRBJ2-5
TGTGCCAGCAGTTTGAGTTGGACTAGCGGGATACAAGAGACCCAGTACTTC
CASSLSWTSGIQETQYF
>-|-|TRBV20-1|TRBJ2-3
TGCAGTGCTAGTCTCGCGGTTAGCACAGATACGCAGTATTTT
CSASLAVSTDTQYF
>-|-|TRBV20-1|TRBJ2-3
TGCAGTGCTAGTGGGGCGCCGGGCCGAGATACGCAGTATTTT
CSASGAPGRDTQYF
>medium-sized|-|TRBV29-1|TRBJ2-3
TGCAGCGCCAACAGGGATCGAGGCACAGATACGCAGTATTTT
CSANRDRGTDTQYF
>-|-|TRBV7-2|TRBJ2-1
TGTGCCAGCAGTCCACTTGATGGCATTATCAACAATGAGCAGTTCTTC
CASSPLDGIINNEQFF
>many|-|TRBV10-3|TRBJ1-6
TGTGCCACTTTACAGGGAACGGGAAATTCACCCCTCCACTTT
CATLQGTGNSPLHF
>few|-|TRBV6-2/TRBV6-3|TRBJ2-1
TGTGCCAGCAGTTACTCGAGTTGGCGGGTCAGCTCCTACAATGAGCAGTTCTTC
CASSYSSWRVSSYNEQFF
>-|TRBD1|TRBV7-8|TRBJ2-3
TGTGCCAGCAGCTTAGGGACAGGGGTTTGGACAGATACGCAGTATTTT
CASSLGTGVWTDTQYF
>-|TRBD2|TRBV15|TRBJ2-7
TGTGCCACCCCGACTAGCGGGAGGTCCTACGAGCAGTACTTC
CATPTSGRSYEQYF
>-|-|TRBV14|TRBJ2-2
TGTGCCAGCAGCCAAGTGTCCGGGGCGCACACCGGGGAGCTGTTTTTT
CASSQVSGAHTGELFF
>-|-|TRBV5-6|TRBJ2-1
TGTGCCAGCAGTTTTGAAGGGTACCAACGCTCCTACAATGAGCAGTTCTTC
CASSFEGYQRSYNEQFF
>few|-|TRBV5-1|TRBJ1-5
TGCGCCAGCAGACCGGACGGCTATAGCAATCAGCCCCAGCATTTT
CASRPDGYSNQPQHF
>-|-|TRBV15|TRBJ2-1
TGTGCCACCAGCAGAGATATGCCCGGTATTGATAATGAGCAGTTCTTC
CATSRDMPGIDNEQFF